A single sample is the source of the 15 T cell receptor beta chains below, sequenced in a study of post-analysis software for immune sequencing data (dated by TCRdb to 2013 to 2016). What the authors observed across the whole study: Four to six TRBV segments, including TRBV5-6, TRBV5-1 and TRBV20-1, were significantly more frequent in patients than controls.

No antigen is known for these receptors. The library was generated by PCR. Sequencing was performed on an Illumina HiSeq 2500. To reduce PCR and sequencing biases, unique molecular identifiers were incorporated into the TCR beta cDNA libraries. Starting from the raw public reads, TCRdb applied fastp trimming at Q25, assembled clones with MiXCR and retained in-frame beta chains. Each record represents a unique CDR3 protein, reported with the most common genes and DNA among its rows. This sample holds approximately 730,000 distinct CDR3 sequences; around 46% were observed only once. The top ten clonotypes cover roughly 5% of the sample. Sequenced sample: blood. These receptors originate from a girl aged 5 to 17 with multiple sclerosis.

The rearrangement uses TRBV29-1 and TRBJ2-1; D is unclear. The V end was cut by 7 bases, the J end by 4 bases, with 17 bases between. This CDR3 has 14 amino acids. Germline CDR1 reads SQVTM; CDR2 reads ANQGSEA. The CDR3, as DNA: TGCAGCGCCCTCCCTTTGGACCCATACAATGAGCAGTTCTTC. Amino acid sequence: CSALPLDPYNEQFF.

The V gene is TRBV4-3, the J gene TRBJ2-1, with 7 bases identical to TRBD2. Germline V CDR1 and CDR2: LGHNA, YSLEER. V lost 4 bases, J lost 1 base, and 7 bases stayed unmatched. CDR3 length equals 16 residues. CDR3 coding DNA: TGCGCCAGCAGCCCTACCCTAGCGGCATCCTACAATGAGCAGTTCTTC. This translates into CASSPTLAASYNEQFF.

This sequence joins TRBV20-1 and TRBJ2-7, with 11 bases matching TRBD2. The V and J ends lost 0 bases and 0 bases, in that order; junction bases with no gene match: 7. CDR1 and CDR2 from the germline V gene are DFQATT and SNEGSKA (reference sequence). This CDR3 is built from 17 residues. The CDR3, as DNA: TGCAGTGCTAGAGATTTACTAGCGGGAGCGGGCTCCTACGAGCAGTACTTC. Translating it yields CSARDLLAGAGSYEQYF.

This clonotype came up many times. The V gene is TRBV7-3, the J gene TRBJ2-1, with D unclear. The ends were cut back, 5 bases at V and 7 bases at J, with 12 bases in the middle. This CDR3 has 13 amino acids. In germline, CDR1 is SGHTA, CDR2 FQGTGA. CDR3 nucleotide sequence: TGTGCCAGCAGCCCGGCTGGTGGGAATGAGCAGTTCTTC. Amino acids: CASSPAGGNEQFF.

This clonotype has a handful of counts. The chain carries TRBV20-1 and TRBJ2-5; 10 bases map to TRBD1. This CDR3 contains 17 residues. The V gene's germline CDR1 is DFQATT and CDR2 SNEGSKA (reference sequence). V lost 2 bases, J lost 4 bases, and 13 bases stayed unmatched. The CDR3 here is CSARPSSGTGDRETQYF. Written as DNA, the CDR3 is TGCAGTGCTAGACCTTCTTCTGGGACAGGGGATAGAGAGACCCAGTACTTC.

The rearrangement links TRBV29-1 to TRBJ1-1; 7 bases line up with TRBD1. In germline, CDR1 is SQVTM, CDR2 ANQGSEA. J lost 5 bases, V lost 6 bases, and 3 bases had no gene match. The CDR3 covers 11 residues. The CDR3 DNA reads TGCAGCGTGGGGGGACAGACTGAAGCTTTCTTT. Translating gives CSVGGQTEAFF.

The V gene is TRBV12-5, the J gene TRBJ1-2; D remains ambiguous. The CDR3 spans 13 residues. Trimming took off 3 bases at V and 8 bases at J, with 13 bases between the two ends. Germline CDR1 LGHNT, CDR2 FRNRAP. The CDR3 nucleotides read TGTGCTAGTGGTTTCGGGCTCAGCGGCGGCTACACCTTC. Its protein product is CASGFGLSGGYTF.

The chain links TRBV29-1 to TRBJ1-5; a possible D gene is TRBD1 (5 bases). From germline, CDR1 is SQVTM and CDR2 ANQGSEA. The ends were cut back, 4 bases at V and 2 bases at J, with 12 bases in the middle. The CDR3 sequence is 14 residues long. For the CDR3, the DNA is TGCAGCGTTGGGTGGGGGGATCGCAATCAGCCCCAGCATTTT. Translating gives CSVGWGDRNQPQHF.

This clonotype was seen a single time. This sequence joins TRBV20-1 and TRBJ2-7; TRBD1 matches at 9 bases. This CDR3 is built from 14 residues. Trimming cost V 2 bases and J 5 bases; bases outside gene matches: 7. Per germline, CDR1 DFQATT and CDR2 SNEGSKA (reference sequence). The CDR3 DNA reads TGCAGTGCTAGACCGGGACAGGGTCTTAACGAGCAGTACTTC. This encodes CSARPGQGLNEQYF.

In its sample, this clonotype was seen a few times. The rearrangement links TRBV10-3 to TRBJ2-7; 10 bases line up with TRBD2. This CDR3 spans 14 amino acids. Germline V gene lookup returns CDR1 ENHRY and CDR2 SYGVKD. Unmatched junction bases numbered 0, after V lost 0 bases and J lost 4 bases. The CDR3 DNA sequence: TGTGCCATCAGTGAGTCTAGCGGGAGGTACGAGCAGTACTTC. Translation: CAISESSGRYEQYF.

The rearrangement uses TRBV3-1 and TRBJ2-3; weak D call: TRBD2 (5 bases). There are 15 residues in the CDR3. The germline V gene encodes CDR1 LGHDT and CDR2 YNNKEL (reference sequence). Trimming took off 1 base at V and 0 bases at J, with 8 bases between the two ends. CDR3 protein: CASSQGEGSTDTQYF. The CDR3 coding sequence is TGTGCCAGCAGCCAAGGTGAGGGAAGCACAGATACGCAGTATTTT.

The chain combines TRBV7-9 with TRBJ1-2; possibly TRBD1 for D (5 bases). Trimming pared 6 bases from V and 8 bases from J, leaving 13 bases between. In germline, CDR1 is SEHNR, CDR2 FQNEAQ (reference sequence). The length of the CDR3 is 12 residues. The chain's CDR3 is CASSGTPGGYTF. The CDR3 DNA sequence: TGTGCCAGCAGTGGGACTCCAGGAGGCTACACCTTC.

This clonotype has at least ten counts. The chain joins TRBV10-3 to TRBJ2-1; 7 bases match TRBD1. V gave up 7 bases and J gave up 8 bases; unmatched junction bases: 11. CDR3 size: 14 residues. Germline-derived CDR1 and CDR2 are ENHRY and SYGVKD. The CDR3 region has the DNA TGTGCCATCACCGCGGACAGGTCAAAGGATGAGCAGTTCTTC. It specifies CAITADRSKDEQFF.

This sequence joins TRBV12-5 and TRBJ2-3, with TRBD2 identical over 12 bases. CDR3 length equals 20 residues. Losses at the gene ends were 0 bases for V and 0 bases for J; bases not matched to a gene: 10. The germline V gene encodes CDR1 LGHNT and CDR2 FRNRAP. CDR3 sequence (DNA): TGTGCTAGTGGTTTGGTTGATCGAAGGACTAGCGGGACCAGCACAGATACGCAGTATTTT. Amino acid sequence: CASGLVDRRTSGTSTDTQYF.

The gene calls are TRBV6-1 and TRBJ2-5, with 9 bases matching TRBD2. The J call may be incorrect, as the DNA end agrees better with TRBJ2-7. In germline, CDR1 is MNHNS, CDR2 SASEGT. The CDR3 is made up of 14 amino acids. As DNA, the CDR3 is TGTGCCAGCGGGCGGGGGGGGGCGCCGATCGAGCAGTACTTC. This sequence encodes CASGRGGAPIEQYF.